This T cell receptor beta chain derives from a study of blood T cell repertoires in COVID-19. The overall study: Collection of acute and convalescent COVID-19 samples took place in the United States, Italy and Spain. PBMCs, B-cell-depleted T cells, or T cells were the source of the cDNA or gDNA that made up the material.

This CDR3 has 17 residues. CDR1 KGHSH and CDR2 LQKENI come from the germline V gene. The trim removed 0 bases at V and 5 bases at J, leaving 8 bases unmatched. Authors' analysis steps: Counts of nucleated cells, estimated from reference gene primer amplification, were obtained. Repertoires were generated with immunoSEQ multiplex PCR, while TCRdb's copy carries only in-frame clones and drops some. That table supplies the V and J calls and clone size; D and trimming were determined from the DNA. The sample records 70,000 to 95,000 clones, roughly 79% being singletons. This chain connects TRBV18 to TRBJ2-2, with 8 positions matching TRBD2. The sample comprised peripheral blood. This clonotype was obtained from a woman in her sixties or seventies with acute or convalescent COVID-19. For the CDR3, the DNA is TGTGCCAGCTCACCACCTCTAGCGGGCCGGGAAACCGGGGAGCTGTTTTTT. Its protein product is CASSPPLAGRETGELFF. Drawing the rest from reference TRBV18 and TRBJ2-2, the complete variable domain is NAGVMQNPRHLVRRRGQEARLRCSPMKGHSHVYWYRQLPEEGLKFMVYLQKENIIDESGMPKERFSAEFPKEGPSILRIQQVVRGDSAAYFCASSPPLAGRETGELFFGEGSRLTVL.